This passage covers 2 T cell receptor beta chains from one sample sequenced in a study of T cell repertoires in aging, cancer and after chemotherapy (dated by TCRdb to 2018 to 2020). Instrument used: Illumina MiSeq. Rearranged TRB sequences spanning V, D and J segments were amplified by multiplex touch-down PCR using a mixed TRB-A/B primer pool. TCRdb reanalyzed the raw reads on its own, using fastp at Q25 for trimming and MiXCR for clone calling, and kept in-frame beta chains. CDR3 protein sequences are deduplicated, and each keeps its most common genes and DNA. This sample gives roughly 1,800 distinct CDR3 sequences in total; around 30% of them show up just once. Over 9% of the sample is taken by the ten largest. Genomic DNA extracted from peripheral blood, rather than sorted cells or RNA, was used as the source for amplification of TCR beta rearrangements. Sequenced: blood. These receptors all stem from a human donor with a solid tumor.

V is TRBV14 and J is TRBJ2-1, with D unclear. The V end lost 7 bases, the J end lost 7 bases, and 14 bases lay between the germline ends. Germline assignment: CDR1 SGHDN and CDR2 FVKESK. The CDR3 is 13 amino acids. The CDR3 DNA sequence: TGTGCCAGCACCCGCTTGGGGTCTAATGAGCAGTTCTTC. Protein: CASTRLGSNEQFF.

By share, this clonotype ranks as large. This rearrangement joins TRBV7-2 to TRBJ2-1; weak D call: TRBD1 (6 bases). Germline assignment: CDR1 SGHTA and CDR2 FQGNSA. The CDR3 sequence is 15 residues long. Trimming took 5 bases from V and 8 from J, leaving 19 bases between them. The CDR3 loop is CASSLRGWERDEQFF. For the CDR3, the DNA is TGTGCCAGCAGCCTGAGGGGGTGGGAGAGGGATGAGCAGTTCTTC.